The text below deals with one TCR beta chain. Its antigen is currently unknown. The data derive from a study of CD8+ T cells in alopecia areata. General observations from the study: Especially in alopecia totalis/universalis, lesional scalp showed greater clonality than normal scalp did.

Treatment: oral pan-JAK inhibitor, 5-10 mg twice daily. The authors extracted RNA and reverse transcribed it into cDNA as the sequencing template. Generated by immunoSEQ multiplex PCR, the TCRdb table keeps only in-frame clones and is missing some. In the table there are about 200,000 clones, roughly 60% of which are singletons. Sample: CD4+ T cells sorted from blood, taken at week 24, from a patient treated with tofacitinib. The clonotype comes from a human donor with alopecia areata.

CDR3 sequence: CASSREQGVWEKLFF. The CDR3 DNA is TGCGCCAGCAGCCGGGAACAGGGGGTTTGGGAAAAACTGTTTTTT. The chain recombines TRBV4-1 with TRBJ1-4, with 8 bases lining up with TRBD1. There are 15 residues in the CDR3. V trimming: 4 bases; J trimming: 8 bases; junction bases outside the gene matches: 9. CDR1 and CDR2 (germline): MGHRA, YSYEKL.